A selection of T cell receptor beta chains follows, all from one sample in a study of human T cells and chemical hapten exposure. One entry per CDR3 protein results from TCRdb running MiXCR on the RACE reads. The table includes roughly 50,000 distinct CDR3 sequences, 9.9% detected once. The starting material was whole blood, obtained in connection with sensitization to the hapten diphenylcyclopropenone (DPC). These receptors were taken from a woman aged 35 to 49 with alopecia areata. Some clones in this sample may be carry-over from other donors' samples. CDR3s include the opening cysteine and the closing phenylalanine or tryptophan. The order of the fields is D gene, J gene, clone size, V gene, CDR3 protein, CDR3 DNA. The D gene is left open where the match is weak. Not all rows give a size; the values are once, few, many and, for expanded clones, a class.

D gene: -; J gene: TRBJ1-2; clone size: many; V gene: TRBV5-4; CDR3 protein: CASRGTGLDGYTF; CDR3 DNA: TGTGCCAGCAGGGGAACAGGGTTGGATGGCTACACCTTC
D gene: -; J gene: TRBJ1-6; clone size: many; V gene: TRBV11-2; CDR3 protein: CASSPRALLVDSPLHF; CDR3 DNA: TGTGCCAGCAGCCCCCGGGCCCTACTCGTGGATTCACCCCTCCACTTT
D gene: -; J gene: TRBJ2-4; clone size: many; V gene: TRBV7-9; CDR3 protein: CASSSPRDQYF; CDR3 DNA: TGTGCCAGCAGCTCCCCGAGGGATCAGTACTTC
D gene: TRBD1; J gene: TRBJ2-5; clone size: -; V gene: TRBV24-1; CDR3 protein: CATSDPTGGTGGKETQYF; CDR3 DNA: TGTGCCACCAGTGACCCCACCGGAGGGACAGGGGGGAAAGAGACCCAGTACTTC
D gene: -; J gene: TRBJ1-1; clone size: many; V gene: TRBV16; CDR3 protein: CASSQWASLNTEAFF; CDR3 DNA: TGTGCCAGCAGCCAATGGGCCAGCCTGAACACTGAAGCTTTCTTT
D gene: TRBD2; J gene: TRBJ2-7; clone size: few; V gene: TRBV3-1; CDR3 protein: CASSRTSGSFEQYF; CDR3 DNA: TGTGCCAGCAGCCGGACTAGCGGTTCATTCGAGCAGTACTTC
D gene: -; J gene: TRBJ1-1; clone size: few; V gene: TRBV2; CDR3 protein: CASSEVVGPNTEAFF; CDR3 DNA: TGTGCCAGCAGTGAAGTGGTAGGGCCGAACACTGAAGCTTTCTTT
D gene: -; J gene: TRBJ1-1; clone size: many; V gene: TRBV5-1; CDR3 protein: CASSLVDLTEAFF; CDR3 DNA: TGCGCCAGCAGCTTGGTTGACCTCACTGAAGCTTTCTTT
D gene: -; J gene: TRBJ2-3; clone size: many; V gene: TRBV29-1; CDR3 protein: CSVSRGADTDTQYF; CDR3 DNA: TGCAGCGTTTCCCGGGGCGCAGACACAGATACGCAGTATTTT
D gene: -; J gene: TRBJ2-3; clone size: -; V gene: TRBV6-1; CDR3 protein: CASSEVRLSPTDTQYF; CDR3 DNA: TGTGCCAGCAGTGAAGTCCGCCTAAGTCCCACAGATACGCAGTATTTT
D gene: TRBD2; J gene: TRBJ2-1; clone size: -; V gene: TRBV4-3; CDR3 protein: CASSPGLAGVREQFF; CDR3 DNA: TGCGCCAGCAGCCCGGGACTAGCGGGGGTGCGGGAGCAGTTCTTC
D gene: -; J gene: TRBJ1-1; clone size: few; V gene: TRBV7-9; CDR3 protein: CASSLAAGSNTEAFF; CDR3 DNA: TGTGCCAGCAGCTTAGCCGCAGGATCGAACACTGAAGCTTTCTTT
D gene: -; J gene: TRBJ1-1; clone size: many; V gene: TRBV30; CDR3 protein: CAWSIGMNTEAFF; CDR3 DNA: TGTGCCTGGAGTATAGGGATGAACACTGAAGCTTTCTTT
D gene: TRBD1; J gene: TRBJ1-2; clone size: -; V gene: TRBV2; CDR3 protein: CASSIVRTGSDGYTF; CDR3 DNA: TGTGCCAGCAGTATCGTCAGGACAGGCTCGGACGGCTACACCTTC
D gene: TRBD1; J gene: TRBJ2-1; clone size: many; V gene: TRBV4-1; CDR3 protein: CASSQGTGVYNEQFF; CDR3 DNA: TGCGCCAGCAGCCAAGGGACAGGGGTCTACAATGAGCAGTTCTTC
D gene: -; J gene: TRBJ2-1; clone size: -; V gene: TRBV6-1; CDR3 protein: CASSEDAGMGNEQFF; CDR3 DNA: TGTGCCAGCAGTGAAGATGCGGGGATGGGCAATGAGCAGTTCTTC
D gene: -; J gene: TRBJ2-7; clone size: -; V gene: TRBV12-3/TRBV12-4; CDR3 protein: CASSLRSGFEQYF; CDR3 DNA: TGTGCCAGCAGTTTACGGTCCGGATTCGAGCAGTACTTC
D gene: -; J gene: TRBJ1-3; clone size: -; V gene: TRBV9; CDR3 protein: CASSGWTDTIYF; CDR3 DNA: TGTGCCAGCAGCGGATGGACAGACACCATATATTTT
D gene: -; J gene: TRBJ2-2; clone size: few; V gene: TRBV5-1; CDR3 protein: CASSHEYTGELFF; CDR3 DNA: TGCGCCAGCAGCCACGAATACACCGGGGAGCTGTTTTTT
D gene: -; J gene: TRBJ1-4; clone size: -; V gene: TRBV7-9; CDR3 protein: CASSPVQLNEKLFF; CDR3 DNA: TGTGCCAGCAGCCCCGTACAGCTTAATGAAAAACTGTTTTTT
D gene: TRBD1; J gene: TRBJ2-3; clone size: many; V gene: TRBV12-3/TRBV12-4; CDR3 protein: CATTGMTDTQYF; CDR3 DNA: TGTGCCACGACAGGGATGACAGATACGCAGTATTTT
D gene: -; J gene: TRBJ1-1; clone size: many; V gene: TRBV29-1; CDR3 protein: CSVGRGDTEAFF; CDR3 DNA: TGCAGCGTTGGTAGAGGAGACACTGAAGCTTTCTTT
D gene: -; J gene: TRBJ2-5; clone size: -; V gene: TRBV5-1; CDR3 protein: CASSLSGIQETQYF; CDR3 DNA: TGCGCCAGCAGCTTGTCGGGAATCCAAGAGACCCAGTACTTC
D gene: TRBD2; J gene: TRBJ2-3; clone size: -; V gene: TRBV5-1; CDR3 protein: CASRMASGVTDTQYF; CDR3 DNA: TGCGCCAGCAGGATGGCTAGCGGGGTAACAGATACGCAGTATTTT
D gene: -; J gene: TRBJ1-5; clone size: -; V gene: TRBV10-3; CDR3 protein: CAISDRGINQPQHF; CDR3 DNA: TGTGCCATCAGTGACAGGGGCATAAATCAGCCCCAGCATTTT
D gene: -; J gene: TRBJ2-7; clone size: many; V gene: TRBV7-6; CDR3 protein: CASSPTSRGPTYEQYF; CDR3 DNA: TGTGCCAGCAGCCCAACCTCTAGGGGTCCAACCTACGAGCAGTACTTC